Listed below are T cell receptor beta chains from one sample, sequenced in a study of CD8 T cells in Susac syndrome. Each CDR3 protein is one row after TCRdb ran MiXCR on the immunoSEQ multiplex PCR reads. Of roughly 120,000 distinct CDR3 sequences listed, about 95% were seen once; the top ten hold just over 0.095%. Input material: CD4+ T cells from PBMCs. Receptors were obtained from a human donor in good health. CDR3s include the opening cysteine and the closing phenylalanine or tryptophan. Each record gives: V gene, J gene, CDR3 protein.

v_gene: TRBV12-3/TRBV12-4
j_gene: TRBJ2-7
CDR3aa: CASSLAELTYEQYF

v_gene: TRBV27
j_gene: TRBJ2-5
CDR3aa: CASSSIAGVKTQYF

v_gene: TRBV7-9
j_gene: TRBJ2-2
CDR3aa: CASSLLANTGELFF

v_gene: TRBV19
j_gene: TRBJ2-2
CDR3aa: CASSIGGTGFTGELFF

v_gene: TRBV14
j_gene: TRBJ1-5
CDR3aa: CASSLTGQPQHF

v_gene: TRBV21-1
j_gene: TRBJ1-2
CDR3aa: CASSIGYTF

v_gene: TRBV7-9
j_gene: TRBJ2-6
CDR3aa: CASSLDPQGQAGANVLTF

v_gene: TRBV4-2
j_gene: TRBJ2-4
CDR3aa: CASSQAWDRGAKNIQYF

v_gene: TRBV7-9
j_gene: TRBJ2-3
CDR3aa: CASSSIWGGPSDTQYF

v_gene: TRBV7-2
j_gene: TRBJ2-3
CDR3aa: CASSLTGRDTQYF

v_gene: TRBV29-1
j_gene: TRBJ2-7
CDR3aa: CSVGKASLYEQYF

v_gene: TRBV7-3
j_gene: TRBJ2-5
CDR3aa: CASSPGAAGQETQYF

v_gene: TRBV6-1
j_gene: TRBJ2-1
CDR3aa: CASSRKRIAGNNEQFF

v_gene: TRBV3-1
j_gene: TRBJ2-1
CDR3aa: CASSQEVIYNEQFF

v_gene: TRBV20-1
j_gene: TRBJ1-2
CDR3aa: CSATEREGYTF

v_gene: TRBV12-3/TRBV12-4
j_gene: TRBJ2-2
CDR3aa: CASSFSPDSKNGELFF

v_gene: TRBV6-2/TRBV6-3
j_gene: TRBJ1-1
CDR3aa: CASSYGGTVNTEAFF

v_gene: TRBV7-2
j_gene: TRBJ2-6
CDR3aa: CASSLGGSGANVLTF

v_gene: TRBV5-1
j_gene: TRBJ1-2
CDR3aa: CASSLAGGLDGYTF

v_gene: TRBV7-9
j_gene: TRBJ2-3
CDR3aa: CASSVGTSSTDTQYF

v_gene: TRBV7-8
j_gene: TRBJ2-1
CDR3aa: CASSLTLGGMEDEQFF

v_gene: TRBV18
j_gene: TRBJ1-5
CDR3aa: CASSVGTGGNQPQHF

v_gene: TRBV5-1
j_gene: TRBJ1-1
CDR3aa: CASSLAAGVIDTEAFF

v_gene: TRBV2
j_gene: TRBJ1-2
CDR3aa: CASTYGTANYGYTF

v_gene: TRBV18
j_gene: TRBJ2-6
CDR3aa: CASSPGVNSGANVLTF